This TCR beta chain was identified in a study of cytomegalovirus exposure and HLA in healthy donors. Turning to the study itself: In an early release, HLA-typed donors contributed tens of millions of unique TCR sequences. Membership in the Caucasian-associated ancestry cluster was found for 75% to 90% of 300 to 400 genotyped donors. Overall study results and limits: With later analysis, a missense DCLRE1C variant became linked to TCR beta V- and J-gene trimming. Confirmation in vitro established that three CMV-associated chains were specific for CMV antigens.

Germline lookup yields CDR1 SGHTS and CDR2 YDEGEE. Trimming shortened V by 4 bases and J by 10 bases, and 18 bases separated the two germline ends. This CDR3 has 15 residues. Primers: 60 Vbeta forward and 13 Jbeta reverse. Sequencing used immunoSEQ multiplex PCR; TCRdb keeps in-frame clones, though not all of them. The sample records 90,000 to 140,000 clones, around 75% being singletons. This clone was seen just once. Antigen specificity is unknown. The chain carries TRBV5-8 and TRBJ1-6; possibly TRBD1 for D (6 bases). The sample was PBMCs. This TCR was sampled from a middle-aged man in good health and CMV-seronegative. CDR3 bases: TGTGCCAGCAGCCCCAGGGGAACAGTCGGGTCACCCCTCCACTTT. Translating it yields CASSPRGTVGSPLHF.